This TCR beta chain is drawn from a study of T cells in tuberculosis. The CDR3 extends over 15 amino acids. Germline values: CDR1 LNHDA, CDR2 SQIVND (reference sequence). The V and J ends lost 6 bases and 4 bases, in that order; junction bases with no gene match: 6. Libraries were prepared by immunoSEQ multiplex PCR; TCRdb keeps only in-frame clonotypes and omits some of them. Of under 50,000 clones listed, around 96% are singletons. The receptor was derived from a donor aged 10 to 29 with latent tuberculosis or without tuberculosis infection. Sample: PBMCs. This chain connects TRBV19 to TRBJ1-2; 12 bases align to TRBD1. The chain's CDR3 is CASSLGQGAVYGYTF. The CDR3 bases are TGTGCCAGTAGCCTGGGACAGGGGGCTGTCTATGGCTACACCTTC.